These 19 T cell receptor beta chains originate from one sample sequenced in a study of OX40 agonist ivuxolimab in advanced cancers. Assay: immunoSEQ multiplex PCR; the TCRdb copy retains only in-frame clones and omits some. The table lists tens of thousands of clones, approximately 85% of them singletons. Sequenced here: CD4+ or CD8+ T cells sorted from blood, sampled in a trial of the OX40 agonist ivuxolimab. The receptor set was obtained from an adult with an advanced solid tumor such as melanoma, head and neck, liver or kidney cancer.

The CDR3 nucleotides are TGTGCCAGCAGTTCCCTTGGGGGGGAGTCGGATACGCAGTATTTT. It translates to CASSSLGGESDTQYF. The V gene is TRBV27, the J gene TRBJ2-3; TRBD2 agrees at 7 bases. V lost 4 bases to trimming and J lost 6 bases; unmatched junction nucleotides: 10. The CDR3 is 15 amino acids. The germline V gene encodes CDR1 MNHEY and CDR2 SMNVEV (reference sequence).

V and J are TRBV6-5 and TRBJ2-4; D not resolved. Germline-derived CDR1 and CDR2 are MNHEY and SVGAGI. Trimming shortened V by 7 bases and J by 8 bases, and 9 bases separated the two germline ends. The CDR3 length is 11 residues. The CDR3 region is CASTYLDIQYF. The CDR3 DNA sequence: TGTGCCAGCACCTATCTGGACATTCAGTACTTC.

This clone was seen just once. The chain joins TRBV30 to TRBJ2-7; no clear D gene. The CDR3 runs 13 residues. Germline assignment: CDR1 GTSNPN and CDR2 SVGIG (reference sequence). V was shortened by 4 bases and J by 3 bases, with 13 bases between the two germline ends. The CDR3 DNA follows: TGTGCCTGGAACAGAGGCATTCTCTACGAGCAGTACTTC. This sequence encodes CAWNRGILYEQYF.

V is TRBV7-6 and J is TRBJ2-1; tentative D call: TRBD2 (5 bases). Trimming pared 1 base from V and 0 bases from J, leaving 7 bases between. Germline CDR1 and CDR2: SGHVS and FNYEAQ. The CDR3 is 15 amino acids. The CDR3 loop reads CASSLVATSYNEQFF. The DNA for the CDR3 is TGTGCCAGCAGCTTAGTAGCGACCTCCTACAATGAGCAGTTCTTC.

V is TRBV5-1 and J is TRBJ2-1; no reliable D call. The CDR3 is 12 residues long. The V end lost 3 bases, the J end lost 6 bases, and 7 bases lay between the germline ends. Germline V gene lookup returns CDR1 SGHRS and CDR2 YFSETQ. CDR3 nucleotide sequence: TGCGCCAGCAGCTCGCACCCCAATGAGCAGTTCTTC. This encodes CASSSHPNEQFF. The complete variable domain, with remaining parts taken from reference TRBV5-1 and TRBJ2-1, reads KAGVTQTPRYLIKTRGQQVTLSCSPISGHRSVSWYQQTPGQGLQFLFEYFSETQRNKGNFPGRFSGRQFSNSRSEMNVSTLELGDSALYLCASSSHPNEQFFGPGTRLTVL.

DNA for the CDR3: TGTGCCAGCAGCTACGGGACTGCCGACACAGATACGCAGTATTTT. Protein: CASSYGTADTDTQYF. V and J are TRBV5-4 and TRBJ2-3, with D perhaps TRBD2 (6 bases). Germline values: CDR1 SGHNT, CDR2 YYREEE (reference sequence). This CDR3 comprises 15 residues. V lost 3 bases to trimming and J lost 2 bases, with 13 bases between them.

The V call is TRBV4-1, the J call TRBJ2-7; TRBD2 might be the D (7 bases). This CDR3 is 15 amino acids long. V was shortened by 6 bases and J by 1 base, with 16 bases between the two germline ends. Germline CDR1 reads MGHRA; CDR2 reads YSYEKL. Here the CDR3 reads CASSVRGALSYEQYF. CDR3 nucleotides: TGCGCCAGCAGTGTCCGGGGGGCCCTTTCCTACGAGCAGTACTTC.

The gene calls are TRBV25-1 and TRBJ2-5, with 7 bases aligning to TRBD1. CDR1 MGHDK and CDR2 SYGVNS come from the germline V gene. The CDR3 contains 16 residues. Trimming removed 1 base from V and 4 bases from J; junction bases left unmatched: 9. The CDR3 sequence is CASSEFGDSDAETQYF. In DNA, the CDR3 is TGTGCCAGCAGTGAATTCGGGGACAGCGACGCAGAGACCCAGTACTTC.

The chain combines TRBV18 with TRBJ2-6; no clear D gene. CDR1 KGHSH and CDR2 LQKENI come from the germline V gene. This CDR3 has 17 residues. V lost 2 bases, J lost 0 bases, and 11 bases lay in between. This chain's CDR3 is CASSPGSGGSGANVLTF. The CDR3 nucleotides read TGTGCCAGCTCACCAGGATCGGGCGGCTCTGGGGCCAACGTCCTGACTTTC.

The genes are TRBV19 and TRBJ2-1; 9 bases are shared with TRBD2. The germline CDR1 and CDR2 sequences are LNHDA and SQIVND (reference sequence). This CDR3 has 13 residues. CDR3 coding DNA: TGTGCGGCTAGCGGGGTCTTGGGGAATGAGCAGTTCTTC. Protein: CAASGVLGNEQFF.

The CDR3 nucleotides read TGTGCCAGCAGCTTGGAACAGCTGAACACTGAAGCTTTCTTT. Translated: CASSLEQLNTEAFF. V gene TRBV5-6 combines with J gene TRBJ1-1, with D unclear. Looked up from germline, CDR1 is SGHDT and CDR2 is YYEEEE. Trimming removed 0 bases from V and 0 bases from J, with 6 bases in between. This CDR3 has 14 residues.

The chain couples TRBV5-4 to TRBJ2-7, with TRBD2 matching over 7 bases. J was trimmed by 7 bases and V by 2 bases; bases with no gene match: 12. This CDR3 is 15 amino acids long. CDR1 is SGHNT, CDR2 YYREEE, per germline (reference sequence). CDR3 sequence reads: CASSFSGTTWIEQYF. The CDR3 nucleotides read TGTGCCAGCAGCTTTTCAGGGACTACATGGATAGAGCAGTACTTC. The full variable domain, rest sourced from reference TRBV5-4 and TRBJ2-7, is ETGVTQSPTHLIKTRGQQVTLRCSSQSGHNTVSWYQQALGQGPQFIFQYYREEENGRGNFPPRFSGLQFPNYSSELNVNALELDDSALYLCASSFSGTTWIEQYFGPGTRLTVT.

This clone has a handful of counts. The chain combines TRBV15 with TRBJ1-3; a weak D match, TRBD1 (5 bases). CDR3 length equals 13 residues. Germline V gene data show CDR1 as LNHNV and CDR2 as YYDKDF (reference sequence). Trimming left V 4 bases short and J 8 bases short, with 12 bases between. The CDR3 nucleotides read TGTGCCACCAGCATCAGGGTCGGGTACACCATATATTTT. Translated, it gives CATSIRVGYTIYF. Using reference TRBV15 and TRBJ1-3 for the parts outside the CDR3, the full variable domain is DAMVIQNPRYQVTQFGKPVTLSCSQTLNHNVMYWYQQKSSQAPKLLFHYYDKDFNNEADTPDNFQSRRPNTSFCFLDIRSPGLGDTAMYLCATSIRVGYTIYFGEGSWLTVV.

This clone was seen a handful of times. This chain uses TRBV2 with TRBJ2-7; maybe TRBD1 (6 bases). Trimming took 3 bases from V and 4 from J, leaving 13 bases between them. The CDR3 runs to 14 residues. CDR1 and CDR2 (germline): SNHLY, FYNNEI. The CDR3 is CASSDWLGGYEQYF. As DNA, the CDR3 is TGTGCCAGCAGTGATTGGCTAGGGGGATACGAGCAGTACTTC.

The chain carries TRBV28 and TRBJ2-7; 7 bases fit TRBD1. CDR3 length: 15 amino acids. Germline lookup yields CDR1 MDHEN and CDR2 SYDVKM. V lost 2 bases and J lost 7; bases outside the gene matches: 11. CDR3 region: CASSLALDRSGEQYF. The CDR3 region has the DNA TGTGCCAGCAGTTTAGCCCTGGACAGGTCTGGAGAGCAGTACTTC. Together with reference TRBV28 and TRBJ2-7, the CDR3 gives the full variable domain: DVKVTQSSRYLVKRTGEKVFLECVQDMDHENMFWYRQDPGLGLRLIYFSYDVKMKEKGDIPEGYSVSREKKERFSLILESASTNQTSMYLCASSLALDRSGEQYFGPGTRLTVT.

This sequence joins TRBV7-9 and TRBJ1-4; D is unclear. Germline V gives CDR1 SEHNR, CDR2 FQNEAQ (reference sequence). The length of the CDR3 is 14 residues. V was cut by 3 bases and J by 1 base, with 6 bases left in between. CDR3 DNA sequence: TGTGCCAGCAGCTTCGAAGAAACTAATGAAAAACTGTTTTTT. Protein: CASSFEETNEKLFF.

This clone was picked up a small number of times. The rearrangement uses TRBV7-2 and TRBJ2-3; D may be TRBD1 or TRBD2 (5 bases each). CDR1 SGHTA and CDR2 FQGNSA come from the germline V gene. The CDR3 totals 14 residues. The V gene lost 6 bases and the J gene lost 4 bases, with 14 bases spanning the gap. The CDR3 sequence is CASRPLGTADTQYF. As DNA, the CDR3 is TGTGCCAGCAGACCTCTCGGGACGGCAGATACGCAGTATTTT.

This clone was picked up a small number of times. CDR3 DNA sequence: TGCGCCAGCAGCCCTGGCGAGGGAGGGCCAAGGAATGAGCAGTTCTTC. Translating gives CASSPGEGGPRNEQFF. The chain is built from TRBV4-1 and TRBJ2-1, with 7 positions matching TRBD2. CDR3 length: 16 residues. Germline V lookup: CDR1 MGHRA, CDR2 YSYEKL. J lost 7 bases, V lost 4 bases, and 13 bases had no gene match.

This clone was recorded once. CDR3 loop: CASSLVKFREVDQPQHF. For the CDR3, the DNA is TGTGCCAGCAGCTTAGTAAAGTTCAGGGAAGTAGATCAGCCCCAGCATTTT. The chain combines TRBV11-3 with TRBJ1-5; D possibly corresponds to TRBD1 (5 bases). Trimming removed 1 base at V and 5 bases at J, with 18 bases between. Germline V gene lookup returns CDR1 SGHNT and CDR2 YENEEA. The CDR3 sequence is 17 residues long.